The 14 T cell receptor beta chains below come from one sample, sequenced in a study of T cell repertoires in cytomegalovirus infection. MiXCR, run by TCRdb on the reads, gives a single entry per CDR3 protein. The data show about 600,000 distinct CDR3 sequences, with around 24% seen just once and approximately 8% held by the top ten. The sample was CD8+ T cells from PBMCs. The receptors were sampled from a human donor in good health (CMV status not recorded). Some clones in this sample may be carry-over from other donors' samples.

This chain joins TRBV11-2 and TRBJ2-3; D is uncertain. Germline V CDR1 and CDR2: SGHAT, FQNNGV. The CDR3 is made up of 15 amino acids. V was cut by 6 bases and J by 6 bases, with 19 bases left in between. The DNA for the CDR3 is TGTGCCAGCAGTCCACCTGGGCTGAACGTGGATACGCAGTATTTT. Protein product: CASSPPGLNVDTQYF.

The chain combines TRBV6-6 with TRBJ2-2; 9 bases fit TRBD1. Germline V lookup: CDR1 MNHNY, CDR2 SVGAGI (reference sequence). V lost 5 bases, J lost 4 bases, and 5 bases stayed unmatched. The CDR3 is 15 amino acids. The CDR3 loop reads CASSNRDRATGELFF. The CDR3 DNA reads as TGTGCCAGCAGTAACCGGGACAGGGCCACCGGGGAGCTGTTTTTT.

This clonotype appeared a few times. J is TRBJ2-1 and V is TRBV4-1; no definite D call. CDR1 is MGHRA, CDR2 YSYEKL, per germline. The CDR3 extends over 14 amino acids. V gave up 3 bases and J gave up 5 bases, with 11 bases separating them. CDR3 in DNA: TGCGCCAGCAGCCAGGTGGCAGGAGACAATGAGCAGTTCTTC. Translation gives CASSQVAGDNEQFF.

V is TRBV6-6 and J is TRBJ1-3; 9 bases align to TRBD1. The CDR3 is 16 amino acids. J gave up 0 bases and V 6 bases, and 6 bases lay outside the gene matches. The V gene's germline CDR1 is MNHNY and CDR2 SVGAGI (reference sequence). CDR3 amino acids: CASRRDRAVSGNTIYF. For the CDR3, the DNA is TGTGCCAGCAGGAGGGACAGGGCCGTCTCTGGAAACACCATATATTTT.

This clonotype came up a few times. The genes are TRBV15 and TRBJ2-7, with D tentatively TRBD1 (5 bases). The CDR3 contains 14 residues. CDR1 and CDR2 from the germline V gene are LNHNV and YYDKDF (reference sequence). Trimming left V 4 bases short and J 3 bases short, with 13 bases between. CDR3 region: CATSTAGHHYEQYV. For the CDR3, the DNA is TGTGCCACCAGCACCGCTGGACACCACTACGAGCAGTACGTC.

This clonotype was counted only a few times. The V call is TRBV20-1, the J call TRBJ2-7; 11 bases align to TRBD1. V gave up 5 bases and J gave up 6 bases; unmatched junction bases: 15. Germline V gene data show CDR1 as DFQATT and CDR2 as SNEGSKA (reference sequence). The CDR3 consists of 16 residues. CDR3 sequence reads: CSAAEDIMGQGVEQYF. The CDR3 DNA reads as TGCAGTGCTGCCGAAGACATAATGGGACAGGGGGTCGAGCAGTACTTC.

This clonotype was picked up many times. The rearrangement uses TRBV14 and TRBJ2-5; D remains ambiguous. CDR1 is SGHDN, CDR2 FVKESK, per germline. The CDR3 sequence is 12 residues long. V was shortened by 0 bases and J by 3 bases, with 2 bases between the two germline ends. In DNA, the CDR3 is TGTGCCAGCAGCCAAGAGGAAGAGACCCAGTACTTC. It is translated as CASSQEEETQYF.

The V call is TRBV5-4, the J call TRBJ2-5; TRBD2 matches 12 bases. After removal of 4 bases from V and 3 bases from J, the junction contained 7 bases not matched to a gene. This CDR3 has 16 residues. The germline CDR1 and CDR2 sequences are SGHNT and YYREEE (reference sequence). CDR3 coding DNA: TGTGCCAGCAGCCTTTGGACTAGCGGGGCAGAAGAGACCCAGTACTTC. This encodes CASSLWTSGAEETQYF.

The chain joins TRBV28 to TRBJ2-2, with D perhaps TRBD1 (6 bases). This CDR3 contains 17 residues. Trimming pared 3 bases from V and 0 bases from J, leaving 14 bases between. Germline V gene data show CDR1 as MDHEN and CDR2 as SYDVKM. The CDR3 nucleotides read TGTGCCAGCAGTTTGGCGCCGGGACAAACGAACACCGGGGAGCTGTTTTTT. Its protein is CASSLAPGQTNTGELFF.

V is TRBV5-6 and J is TRBJ2-1; D possibly corresponds to TRBD1 (6 bases). Germline-derived CDR1 and CDR2 are SGHDT and YYEEEE. The ends were cut back, 4 bases at V and 4 bases at J, with 15 bases in the middle. The CDR3 runs 15 residues. As DNA, the CDR3 is TGTGCCAGCAGCGCCAACAGGGTCCGGTACAATGAGCAGTTCTTC. Protein: CASSANRVRYNEQFF.

This sequence joins TRBV14 and TRBJ1-2; 7 bases line up with TRBD1. The germline V gene has CDR1 SGHDN and CDR2 FVKESK. After removal of 1 base from V and 3 bases from J, the junction contained 8 bases not matched to a gene. The CDR3 has 16 amino acids. The CDR3 sequence is CASSQGQGGGDYGYTF. The CDR3 nucleotides are TGTGCCAGCAGCCAAGGACAGGGAGGGGGAGACTATGGCTACACCTTC.

The V gene is TRBV20-1, the J gene TRBJ2-1; 8 nucleotides align to TRBD1. Germline V gene lookup returns CDR1 DFQATT and CDR2 SNEGSKA (reference sequence). The CDR3 covers 16 residues. V shed 0 bases and J 6 bases; nucleotides not matched to a gene: 10. CDR3 DNA: TGCAGTGCTAGAGATAAGGTGGCAGGGGGCTTCAATGAGCAGTTCTTC. Amino acids: CSARDKVAGGFNEQFF.

This clonotype was observed a single time. The V call is TRBV4-3, the J call TRBJ1-4; TRBD1 matches at 9 bases. The CDR3 is made up of 15 amino acids. Germline V gene data show CDR1 as LGHNA and CDR2 as YSLEER. V lost 4 bases, J lost 7 bases, and 7 bases stayed unmatched. The CDR3 coding sequence is TGCGCCAGCAGCCCCGAGAGGACAGGGGTTGAAAAACTGTTTTTT. Protein sequence: CASSPERTGVEKLFF.

The J gene is TRBJ2-7, the V gene TRBV5-1; 7 bases match TRBD1. V dropped 0 bases and J dropped 3; count of bases not matched to a gene: 3. The CDR3 contains 14 residues. Germline CDR1 is SGHRS and CDR2 is YFSETQ. DNA of the CDR3: TGCGCCAGCAGCTTGGCGACAGGGCTCTACGAGCAGTACTTC. Protein product: CASSLATGLYEQYF.